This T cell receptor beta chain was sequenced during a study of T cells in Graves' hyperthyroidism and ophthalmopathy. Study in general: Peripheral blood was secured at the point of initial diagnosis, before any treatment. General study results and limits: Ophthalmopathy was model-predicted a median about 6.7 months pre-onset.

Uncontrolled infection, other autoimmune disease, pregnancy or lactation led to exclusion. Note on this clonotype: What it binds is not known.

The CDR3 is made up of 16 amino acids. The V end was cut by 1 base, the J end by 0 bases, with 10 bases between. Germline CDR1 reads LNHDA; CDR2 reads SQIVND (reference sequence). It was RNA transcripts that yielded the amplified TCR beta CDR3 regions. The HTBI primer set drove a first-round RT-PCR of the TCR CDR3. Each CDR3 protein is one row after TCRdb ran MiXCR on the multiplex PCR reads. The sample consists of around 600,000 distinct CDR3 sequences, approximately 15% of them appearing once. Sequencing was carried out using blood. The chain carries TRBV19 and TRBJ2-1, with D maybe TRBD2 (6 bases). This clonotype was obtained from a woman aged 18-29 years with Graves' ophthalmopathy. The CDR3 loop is CASSIVGGGSYNEQFF. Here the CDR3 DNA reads TGTGCCAGTAGTATAGTGGGAGGAGGCTCCTACAATGAGCAGTTCTTC.